The 21 T cell receptor beta chains below all came from one sample that was sequenced in a study of cytomegalovirus exposure and HLA in healthy donors. The PCR employed 60 Vbeta primers together with 13 Jbeta primers. Some clones are missing from TCRdb's copy, which holds only in-frame ones; the method was immunoSEQ multiplex PCR. This sample has 210,000 or so clones, with roughly 84% found just once. The sample was PBMCs. The source of these receptors is a human donor in good health.

The chain recombines TRBV4-1 with TRBJ2-7; weak D call: TRBD1 (6 bases). CDR3 length equals 12 residues. Trimming pared 4 bases from V and 3 bases from J, leaving 7 bases between. The germline V gene has CDR1 MGHRA and CDR2 YSYEKL. CDR3 sequence reads: CASSPDSYEQYF. The CDR3 DNA follows: TGCGCCAGCAGCCCGGACAGCTACGAGCAGTACTTC.

The V and J genes are TRBV29-1 and TRBJ2-3; D remains unclear. The CDR3 covers 13 residues. The V gene's germline CDR1 is SQVTM and CDR2 ANQGSEA. V lost 5 bases and J 0 bases, leaving 9 bases between the germline ends. CDR3 amino acids: CSVNADSTDTQYF. In DNA, the CDR3 is TGCAGCGTTAACGCGGATAGCACAGATACGCAGTATTTT.

The chain couples TRBV7-9 to TRBJ1-4, with TRBD1 matching 7 bases. The CDR3 has 14 residues. The ends lost 5 bases at V and 5 bases at J; junction bases unmatched: 5. Germline V gene data show CDR1 as SEHNR and CDR2 as FQNEAQ (reference sequence). CDR3 residues: CASSAGTANEKLFF. The CDR3 DNA reads as TGTGCCAGCAGCGCAGGGACAGCAAATGAAAAACTGTTTTTT.

The gene calls are TRBV6-5 and TRBJ2-7, with TRBD2 matching 12 bases. This CDR3 region has 15 residues. Trimming at V came to 7 bases and at J to 5 bases, leaving 9 bases not matched to a gene. Germline V lookup: CDR1 MNHEY, CDR2 SVGAGI. The CDR3 DNA reads TGTGCCAGCATCCCGGCTAGCGGGAGGGTTCACGAGCAGTACTTC. Residues: CASIPASGRVHEQYF.

This clone turned up a few times. J is TRBJ2-5 and V is TRBV5-1, with 14 bases identical to TRBD2. V lost 0 bases to trimming and J lost 2 bases; unmatched junction nucleotides: 3. CDR3 length: 17 residues. Germline V gene sequence: CDR1 SGHRS, CDR2 YFSETQ. The CDR3 DNA sequence: TGCGCCAGCAGCTTGGGGCGACTAGCGGGAGGGCAAGAGACCCAGTACTTC. It encodes CASSLGRLAGGQETQYF.

This sequence joins TRBV6-5 and TRBJ2-1, with 9 bases identical to TRBD2. This CDR3 comprises 15 residues. Germline trimming cut 5 bases from V and 2 bases from J; bases unmatched to any gene: 4. CDR1 and CDR2 from the germline V gene are MNHEY and SVGAGI. This CDR3 reads CASSRSGRAYNEQFF. The CDR3 region has the DNA TGTGCCAGCAGTCGTAGCGGGAGAGCCTACAATGAGCAGTTCTTC.

The CDR3 sequence is CASSQESSQNTGEQYF. In DNA form, the CDR3 reads TGTGCCAGCAGCCAAGAATCATCCCAAAATACGGGGGAGCAGTACTTC. This chain connects TRBV4-2 to TRBJ2-7; TRBD2 might be the D (5 bases). Germline V CDR1 and CDR2: LGHNA, YNFKEQ. Trimming left V 0 bases short and J 7 bases short, with 19 bases between. The CDR3 contains 16 residues.

The chain carries TRBV4-1 and TRBJ2-7, with a tentative D call TRBD1 (5 bases). V was clipped by 1 base and J by 2 bases, with 15 bases between them. This CDR3 spans 16 amino acids. The germline V gene encodes CDR1 MGHRA and CDR2 YSYEKL. The CDR3 loop reads CASSQAPTGLTYEQYF. CDR3 DNA sequence: TGCGCCAGCAGCCAAGCCCCCACAGGTTTAACCTACGAGCAGTACTTC.

The chain couples TRBV30 to TRBJ2-7; TRBD2 matches 12 bases. V dropped 3 bases and J dropped 2; count of bases not matched to a gene: 2. This CDR3 contains 14 residues. Germline CDR1 is GTSNPN and CDR2 is SVGIG (reference sequence). CDR3 region: CAWSRTSGTYEQYF. CDR3 nucleotide sequence: TGTGCCTGGAGCAGGACTAGCGGGACCTACGAGCAGTACTTC.

This clone was found once. J is TRBJ2-3 and V is TRBV9, with D uncertain. Germline V gene lookup returns CDR1 SGDLS and CDR2 YYNGEE. CDR3 length: 16 amino acids. V shed 1 base and J shed 2 bases, with 14 bases lying between them. CDR3: CASSVLNRLSTDTQYF. In nucleotides, the CDR3 is TGTGCCAGCAGCGTACTCAACAGATTATCCACAGATACGCAGTATTTT.

This chain links TRBV6-5 with TRBJ2-1; D gene unclear. The V end lost 0 bases, the J end lost 12 bases, and 12 bases lay between the germline ends. Germline assignment: CDR1 MNHEY and CDR2 SVGAGI. The CDR3 sequence is 13 residues long. For the CDR3, the DNA is TGTGCCAGCAGTTACTCGAGAAGAGACTCGCAGTTCTTC. Its protein is CASSYSRRDSQFF.

The chain has TRBV12-5 and TRBJ2-2; 8 nucleotides agree with TRBD1. CDR3 length equals 16 residues. V shed 0 bases, J shed 3 bases, and the junction held 3 bases outside the gene matches. The germline V gene encodes CDR1 LGHNT and CDR2 FRNRAP. As DNA, the CDR3 is TGTGCTAGTGGTTTGGTACCAGGGGGCGACACCGGGGAGCTGTTTTTT. Protein product: CASGLVPGGDTGELFF. The full variable domain, its missing parts supplied by reference TRBV12-5 and TRBJ2-2, is DARVTQTPRHKVTEMGQEVTMRCQPILGHNTVFWYRQTMMQGLELLAYFRNRAPLDDSGMPKDRFSAEMPDATLATLKIQPSEPRDSAVYFCASGLVPGGDTGELFFGEGSRLTVL.

This clone was found a few times. This rearrangement joins TRBV25-1 to TRBJ2-3, with 11 positions matching TRBD2. From germline, CDR1 is MGHDK and CDR2 SYGVNS. The CDR3 totals 17 residues. The ends lost 1 base at V and 4 bases at J; junction bases unmatched: 7. The CDR3 loop is CASSEFLTSGRADTQYF. CDR3 bases: TGTGCCAGCAGTGAATTTCTCACTAGCGGGAGAGCAGATACGCAGTATTTT.

The V gene is TRBV9, the J gene TRBJ2-2; D is perhaps TRBD2 (7 bases). The CDR3 runs 15 residues. V lost 4 bases, J lost 3 bases, and 13 bases lay in between. CDR1 SGDLS and CDR2 YYNGEE come from the germline V gene. The CDR3 sequence is CASSPVGGHTGELFF. Here the CDR3 DNA reads TGTGCCAGCAGCCCCGTGGGGGGGCACACCGGGGAGCTGTTTTTT. Variable domain in full (rest from reference TRBV9 and TRBJ2-2): DSGVTQTPKHLITATGQRVTLRCSPRSGDLSVYWYQQSLDQGLQFLIQYYNGEERAKGNILERFSAQQFPDLHSELNLSSLELGDSALYFCASSPVGGHTGELFFGEGSRLTVL.

The rearrangement uses TRBV19 and TRBJ1-5; D is unclear. V lost 5 bases and J 1 base, leaving 12 bases between the germline ends. Germline V gene sequence: CDR1 LNHDA, CDR2 SQIVND (reference sequence). CDR3 length: 15 amino acids. CDR3 protein: CASSRAEGSNQPQHF. The CDR3 DNA reads as TGTGCCAGTAGTCGGGCCGAGGGAAGCAATCAGCCCCAGCATTTT.

V is TRBV7-8 and J is TRBJ2-1; TRBD1 matches 8 bases. The CDR3 totals 16 residues. In germline, CDR1 is SGHVS, CDR2 FQNEAQ. The junction had 6 bases not matched to a gene; V was cut back by 5 bases and J by 0 bases. CDR3 sequence reads: CASSKDRVSSYNEQFF. The CDR3 bases are TGTGCCAGCAGCAAGGACAGGGTTAGCTCCTACAATGAGCAGTTCTTC.

This chain uses TRBV19 with TRBJ2-5, with 10 bases that match TRBD2. The CDR3 contains 15 residues. V dropped 5 bases and J dropped 2; count of bases not matched to a gene: 5. The V gene's germline CDR1 is LNHDA and CDR2 SQIVND (reference sequence). In DNA, the CDR3 is TGTGCCAGTAGTCTCGGACTAGCGGCTCAAGAGACCCAGTACTTC. Its protein product is CASSLGLAAQETQYF.

V and J are TRBV21-1 and TRBJ2-2; the tabulated D call, TRBD2, remains unverified against the DNA. TRBV21-1 is a pseudogene segment. The CDR3 contains 20 residues. In DNA, the CDR3 is TGTGCCAGCAGCAAAGAAGAGGGGTCAAAGGCGGGAGGGCCCACCGGGGAGCTGTTTTTT. Residues: CASSKEEGSKAGGPTGELFF.

The CDR3 DNA sequence: TGTGCCAGCAGCCGGACAGGGGACCAGTTCTTC. It is translated as CASSRTGDQFF. V and J are TRBV7-9 and TRBJ2-1, with TRBD1 identical over 9 bases. This CDR3 is built from 11 residues. The V gene end was trimmed by 5 bases and the J gene end by 13 bases; junction bases not matched to a gene: 3. CDR1 is SEHNR and CDR2 is FQNEAQ in the germline V gene (reference sequence).

The rearrangement links TRBV7-3 to TRBJ2-7; 9 nucleotides agree with TRBD1. V shed 0 bases, J shed 5 bases, and the junction held 5 bases outside the gene matches. This CDR3 is built from 15 residues. Germline loops: CDR1 SGHTA, CDR2 FQGTGA. CDR3 bases: TGTGCCAGCAGCTTAACGGGGACAGGGATCCACGAGCAGTACTTC. This gives the protein CASSLTGTGIHEQYF.

This clone was seen just once. The chain has TRBV7-9 and TRBJ2-3; 12 bases agree with TRBD2. The CDR3 covers 16 residues. Germline assignment: CDR1 SEHNR and CDR2 FQNEAQ (reference sequence). V trimming: 6 bases; J trimming: 0 bases; junction bases outside the gene matches: 4. The DNA of the CDR3 is TGTGCCAGCAGACACGGACTAGCGGGGAGCACAGATACGCAGTATTTT. Amino acids: CASRHGLAGSTDTQYF. Full variable domain (rest looked up from reference TRBV7-9 and TRBJ2-3): DTGVSQNPRHKITKRGQNVTFRCDPISEHNRLYWYRQTLGQGPEFLTYFQNEAQLEKSRLLSDRFSAERPKGSFSTLEIQRTEQGDSAMYLCASRHGLAGSTDTQYFGPGTRLTVL.